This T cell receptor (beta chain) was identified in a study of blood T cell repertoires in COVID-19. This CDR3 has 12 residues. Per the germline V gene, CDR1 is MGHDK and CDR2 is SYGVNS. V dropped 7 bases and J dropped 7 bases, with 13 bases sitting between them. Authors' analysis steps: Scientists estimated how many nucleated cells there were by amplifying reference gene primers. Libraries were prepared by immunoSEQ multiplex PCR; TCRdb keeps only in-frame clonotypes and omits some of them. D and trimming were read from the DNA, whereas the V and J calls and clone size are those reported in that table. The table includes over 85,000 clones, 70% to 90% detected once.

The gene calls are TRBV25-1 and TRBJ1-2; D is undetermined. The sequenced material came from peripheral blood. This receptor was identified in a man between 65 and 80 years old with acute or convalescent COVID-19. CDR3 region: CASKAPWSGYTF. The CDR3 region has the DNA TGTGCCAGCAAGGCCCCGTGGAGTGGCTACACCTTC.